This T cell receptor beta chain was captured in a study of beta chain features in type 1 diabetes. Study details: About 110,000,000 sorted cells were examined across all samples. Study-wide results and limits: Patients with type 1 diabetes carried fewer insertions and had more deletions at their VDJ junctions. Healthy donors had naive, central memory and Treg TCRB repertoires that appeared less similar than those seen among patients. In every one of the four CD4+ subsets, TCRB CDR3s were moderately but significantly shorter in Type 1 diabetes patients.

The collection from each donor was one heparinised blood draw averaging roughly 0.12 L. Deletions cut 3 bases from V and 1 base from J, with 15 bases between. CDR3 size: 15 residues. Germline lookup yields CDR1 SQVTM and CDR2 ANQGSEA. To note about this clone: Its specificity is unknown.

What was sequenced were expressed TCRB transcripts, since all of the isolated RNA had been reverse transcribed. The table came from immunoSEQ multiplex PCR; TCRdb's copy has only in-frame clones and leaves some out. There are about 360,000 clones in the sample; roughly 13% occur only once, and 0.008% to 0.011% lies in the top ten. This sequence joins TRBV29-1 and TRBJ1-1, with D possibly TRBD1 on 5 matching bases. This TCR derives from a woman in her late teens or twenties with type 1 diabetes. Sequenced: naive CD4+ T cells from blood. CDR3 DNA sequence: TGCAGCGTTGAGGGGTGGGGCCCTTCGAACACTGAAGCTTTCTTT. Residues: CSVEGWGPSNTEAFF. The full variable domain, completed using reference TRBV29-1 and TRBJ1-1, is SAVISQKPSRDICQRGTSLTIQCQVDSQVTMMFWYRQQPGQSLTLIATANQGSEATYESGFVIDKFPISRPNLTFSTLTVSNMSPEDSSIYLCSVEGWGPSNTEAFFGQGTRLTVV.